This T cell receptor (beta chain) was sequenced during a study of spatial heterogeneity in lung cancer. TCRdb analysed the 5' RACE reads with MiXCR anew, one entry per CDR3 protein. Of approximately 170 distinct CDR3 sequences listed, about 25% are singletons. As regards this clonotype: This beta chain represents an off-target read in a library built for alpha chains; its size is of limited meaning.

Time point: sample taken at primary tumor resection. Frozen PBMC, nontumor lung or tumor provided whole RNA, which was sequenced unsorted. The clonotype was recovered from a male donor with early-stage non-small cell lung cancer. Source: PBMCs, taken at surgery.

The CDR3 spells CSVEGTGKETQYF. The DNA for the CDR3 is TGCAGCGTTGAGGGGACAGGGAAAGAGACCCAGTACTTC. The chain links TRBV29-1 to TRBJ2-5; 9 bases align to TRBD1. V lost 3 bases and J lost 3; bases outside the gene matches: 2. There are 13 residues in the CDR3. Germline CDR1 is SQVTM and CDR2 is ANQGSEA.